Following are 21 T cell receptor beta chains from one sample sequenced in a study of blood T cell repertoires in COVID-19. TCRdb's copy holds only in-frame clones and misses some; the assay was immunoSEQ multiplex PCR. The sample contains 20,000 or so clones, over 70% of which appear only once. Sequencing was performed on peripheral blood. The source is a human donor in a cohort sampled during active COVID-19.

The V and J genes are TRBV13 and TRBJ2-2, with 8 bases that match TRBD2. Trimming removed 6 bases from V and 1 base from J; junction bases left unmatched: 7. This CDR3 contains 16 residues. Germline-derived CDR1 and CDR2 are PRHDT and FYEKMQ (reference sequence). The CDR3 loop reads CASSLAGRKNTGELFF. Here the CDR3 DNA reads TGTGCCAGCAGTCTAGCGGGCAGGAAGAACACCGGGGAGCTGTTTTTT.

For this clone: Other nucleotide sequences from this sample produce the same CDR3. The chain is built from TRBV7-6 and TRBJ2-7; 8 nucleotides match TRBD2. Germline V gives CDR1 SGHVS, CDR2 FNYEAQ. The CDR3 is made up of 14 amino acids. V shed 0 bases, J shed 6 bases, and the junction held 4 bases outside the gene matches. The chain's CDR3 is CASSLASGSGEQYF. The CDR3 DNA reads as TGTGCCAGCAGCTTAGCGAGCGGGAGTGGCGAGCAGTACTTC.

The V call is TRBV19, the J call TRBJ2-1; the D is unclear. CDR3 length: 15 amino acids. V dropped 6 bases and J dropped 6 bases, with 18 bases sitting between them. From germline, CDR1 is LNHDA and CDR2 SQIVND (reference sequence). CDR3 sequence (DNA): TGTGCCAGTAGAGAAGCGTTCCGGCCTGGCAATGAGCAGTTCTTC. This codes for CASREAFRPGNEQFF. Full variable domain (rest looked up from reference TRBV19 and TRBJ2-1): DGGITQSPKYLFRKEGQNVTLSCEQNLNHDAMYWYRQDPGQGLRLIYYSQIVNDFQKGDIAEGYSVSREKKESFPLTVTSAQKNPTAFYLCASREAFRPGNEQFFGPGTRLTVL.

This chain connects TRBV27 to TRBJ2-3; 11 nucleotides line up with TRBD2. Germline trimming cut 6 bases from V and 2 bases from J; bases unmatched to any gene: 4. This CDR3 is 15 amino acids long. The V gene's germline CDR1 is MNHEY and CDR2 SMNVEV (reference sequence). DNA for the CDR3: TGTGCCAGCAGCTGGACTAGCGGGCCCACAGATACGCAGTATTTT. Its protein is CASSWTSGPTDTQYF.

The chain recombines TRBV19 with TRBJ2-7; tentative D call: TRBD1 (6 bases). V was clipped by 3 bases and J by 7 bases, with 19 bases between them. The CDR3 has 15 residues. Germline V gene lookup returns CDR1 LNHDA and CDR2 SQIVND (reference sequence). The CDR3 coding sequence is TGTGCCAGTAGTATGGCCCCAGGGGTAGTGAGTGAGCAGTACTTC. Protein product: CASSMAPGVVSEQYF.

CDR3 sequence (DNA): TGTGCCAGCAGTCCCCTTAGCGGCACCGGGGAGCTGTTTTTT. Its protein product is CASSPLSGTGELFF. This chain joins TRBV6-4 and TRBJ2-2; possibly TRBD2 for D (6 bases). Germline V gives CDR1 MRHNA, CDR2 SNTAGT. V was clipped by 5 bases and J by 4 bases, with 11 bases between them. The CDR3 totals 14 residues.

The V and J genes are TRBV23-1 and TRBJ2-1; D remains unclear. TRBV23-1 is reported as an ORF; its role is uncertain. CDR3 size: 16 residues. Trimming pared 6 bases from V and 7 bases from J, leaving 22 bases between. The DNA of the CDR3 is TGCGCCAGCAGCCCGATGGCGAGGCAGTTTTTGAATGAGCAGTTCTTC. Its protein is CASSPMARQFLNEQFF.

The rearrangement links TRBV7-3 to TRBJ2-3, with D perhaps TRBD2 (6 bases). V was shortened by 2 bases and J by 6 bases, with 12 bases between the two germline ends. Per germline, CDR1 SGHTA and CDR2 FQGTGA. The CDR3 loop spans 14 amino acids. In DNA, the CDR3 is TGTGCCAGCAGCTTAGTCGGGGGAACGGATACGCAGTATTTT. Its protein is CASSLVGGTDTQYF. The variable domain in full, completed from reference TRBV7-3 and TRBJ2-3, reads GAGVSQTPSNKVTEKGKYVELRCDPISGHTALYWYRQSLGQGPEFLIYFQGTGAADDSGLPNDRFFAVRPEGSVSTLKIQRTERGDSAVYLCASSLVGGTDTQYFGPGTRLTVL.

V usage is TRBV29-1 and J usage is TRBJ1-2; TRBD1 might be the D (5 bases). V was shortened by 4 bases and J by 8 bases, with 20 bases between the two germline ends. The CDR3 spans 14 residues. The germline gives CDR1 SQVTM, CDR2 ANQGSEA. For the CDR3, the DNA is TGCAGCGTTGCAGGGCGAAATCGTAATATCGGCTACACCTTC. Translation gives CSVAGRNRNIGYTF.

The chain uses TRBV28 and TRBJ2-6; D gene unclear. Germline CDR1 reads MDHEN; CDR2 reads SYDVKM. This CDR3 is built from 14 residues. The V end lost 11 bases, the J end lost 1 base, and 12 bases lay between the germline ends. The CDR3 loop is CASSFGSGANVLTF. The CDR3 DNA follows: TGTGCCTCCTCTTTCGGGTCTGGGGCCAACGTCCTGACTTTC.

V is TRBV11-2 and J is TRBJ2-7; the D is unclear. The CDR3 sequence is 14 residues long. Germline V gene lookup returns CDR1 SGHAT and CDR2 FQNNGV. With 0 bases removed from V and 2 bases from J, the gap between germline ends came to 8 bases. The CDR3 DNA sequence: TGTGCCAGCAGCTTAGAACCAGGCCCCTACGAGCAGTACTTC. Its translation is CASSLEPGPYEQYF. Combining the CDR3 with reference TRBV11-2 and TRBJ2-7 gives the whole variable domain EAGVAQSPRYKIIEKRQSVAFWCNPISGHATLYWYQQILGQGPKLLIQFQNNGVVDDSQLPKDRFSAERLKGVDSTLKIQPAKLEDSAVYLCASSLEPGPYEQYFGPGTRLTVT.

This sequence joins TRBV5-4 and TRBJ1-4, with TRBD1 identical over 7 bases. This CDR3 is 15 amino acids long. Trimming removed 0 bases from V and 4 bases from J; junction bases left unmatched: 3. Germline V gene sequence: CDR1 SGHNT, CDR2 YYREEE (reference sequence). CDR3 sequence: CASSLGTGYNEKLFF. For the CDR3, the DNA is TGTGCCAGCAGCTTGGGGACAGGTTATAATGAAAAACTGTTTTTT.

This clone has just one count. The V call is TRBV19, the J call TRBJ2-1; D is perhaps TRBD2 (6 bases). The germline V and J ends were trimmed by 3 bases and 8 bases, with 20 bases remaining between them. This CDR3 comprises 16 residues. CDR1 LNHDA and CDR2 SQIVND come from the germline V gene (reference sequence). CDR3 sequence (DNA): TGTGCCAGTAGTATTCGGGGGAAACCCAGTAGCGATGAGCAGTTCTTC. Protein sequence: CASSIRGKPSSDEQFF.

The V gene is TRBV10-1, the J gene TRBJ2-1; D gene ambiguous. CDR1 is WNHNN and CDR2 is SYGVQD in the germline V gene (reference sequence). V dropped 3 bases and J dropped 5 bases, with 8 bases sitting between them. This CDR3 comprises 13 residues. In nucleotides, the CDR3 is TGCGCCAGCAGTGAACACACAGACAATGAGCAGTTCTTC. Its protein is CASSEHTDNEQFF.

This chain connects TRBV28 to TRBJ1-3; 9 positions match TRBD1. Germline V CDR1 and CDR2: MDHEN, SYDVKM. The length of the CDR3 is 18 residues. V lost 5 bases to trimming and J lost 8 bases; unmatched junction nucleotides: 19. CDR3 bases: TGTGCCAGCAGTCTAAGCTCCGGTGGTGGACAGGGGCGCCACACCATATATTTT. It is translated as CASSLSSGGGQGRHTIYF.

Turning to this clone: The same CDR3 also results from other DNA sequences found in this sample. V and J are TRBV5-1 and TRBJ1-5, with TRBD1 as a possible D gene (6 bases). Trimming took 2 bases from V and 1 from J, leaving 7 bases between them. Germline assignment: CDR1 SGHRS and CDR2 YFSETQ. The CDR3 runs to 14 residues. This chain's CDR3 is CASSLGQSNQPQHF. As DNA, the CDR3 is TGCGCCAGCAGCTTAGGACAGAGCAATCAGCCCCAGCATTTT. Variable domain in full (rest from reference TRBV5-1 and TRBJ1-5): KAGVTQTPRYLIKTRGQQVTLSCSPISGHRSVSWYQQTPGQGLQFLFEYFSETQRNKGNFPGRFSGRQFSNSRSEMNVSTLELGDSALYLCASSLGQSNQPQHFGDGTRLSIL.

The V call is TRBV28, the J call TRBJ2-5; 8 nucleotides match TRBD2. The V and J ends lost 6 bases and 2 bases, in that order; junction bases with no gene match: 2. Germline CDR1 MDHEN, CDR2 SYDVKM. The CDR3 spans 13 residues. The chain's CDR3 is CASRLAGQETQYF. For the CDR3, the DNA is TGTGCCAGCAGGTTAGCGGGGCAAGAGACCCAGTACTTC.

The CDR3 DNA is TGTGCCAGCAGCCCAGGGGGCGGAGAGACCCAGTACTTC. This sequence encodes CASSPGGGETQYF. The chain employs TRBV7-9 and TRBJ2-5; TRBD1 agrees at 8 bases. Looked up from germline, CDR1 is SEHNR and CDR2 is FQNEAQ (reference sequence). The V gene end was trimmed by 5 bases and the J gene end by 4 bases; junction bases not matched to a gene: 3. This CDR3 has 13 residues. Complete variable domain (other parts from reference TRBV7-9 and TRBJ2-5): DTGVSQNPRHKITKRGQNVTFRCDPISEHNRLYWYRQTLGQGPEFLTYFQNEAQLEKSRLLSDRFSAERPKGSFSTLEIQRTEQGDSAMYLCASSPGGGETQYFGPGTRLLVL.

This chain uses TRBV27 with TRBJ2-2; 7 bases match TRBD2. The CDR3 totals 17 residues. The V segment lost 6 bases and the J segment 3 bases; nucleotides outside the gene matches: 13. Germline CDR1 reads MNHEY; CDR2 reads SMNVEV (reference sequence). CDR3 sequence reads: CASSLRGGVLDTGELFF. Here the CDR3 DNA reads TGTGCCAGCAGCCTACGTGGGGGGGTTCTTGACACCGGGGAGCTGTTTTTT.

The J gene is TRBJ2-1, the V gene TRBV5-6; TRBD2 might be the D (5 bases). The V gene's germline CDR1 is SGHDT and CDR2 YYEEEE. The V and J ends lost 5 bases and 3 bases respectively, with 15 bases between them. The CDR3 covers 15 residues. The CDR3 protein is CASSQRASSYNEQFF. CDR3 DNA: TGTGCCAGCAGTCAGAGGGCGTCGAGCTACAATGAGCAGTTCTTC.

This clone was observed once. CDR3 residues: CASSLRAGGSVDTQYF. In DNA, the CDR3 is TGTGCCAGCAGCTTAAGGGCAGGGGGTAGCGTAGATACGCAGTATTTT. The rearrangement joins TRBV7-8 to TRBJ2-3; 7 nucleotides line up with TRBD1. CDR1 and CDR2 (germline): SGHVS, FQNEAQ. With 2 bases clipped from V and 5 bases from J, the junction kept 10 bases outside the gene matches. This CDR3 spans 16 amino acids.